The present T cell receptor (beta chain) was sequenced within a study of technical replicates of blood from several donors. Sequencing used immunoSEQ multiplex PCR; TCRdb keeps in-frame clones, though not all of them. The sample carries 60,000 to 80,000 clones, around 86% recorded once. The specimen sequenced was PBMCs. The TCR originated in a human donor in good health. Some clones in this sample may be carry-over from other donors' samples.

CDR3 coding DNA: TGTGCCAGCACCCTAAGCGGGGGGACCTACAATGAGCAGTTCTTC. Its translation is CASTLSGGTYNEQFF. The chain recombines TRBV7-2 with TRBJ2-1, with 9 nucleotides matching TRBD2. Germline CDR1 SGHTA, CDR2 FQGNSA. V lost 7 bases and J lost 2; bases outside the gene matches: 6. This CDR3 comprises 15 residues.